This entry lists 5 T cell receptor beta chains sequenced from one sample in a study of cytomegalovirus exposure and HLA in healthy donors. PCR involved 60 Vbeta and 13 Jbeta primers. Profiling relied on immunoSEQ multiplex PCR, and the TCRdb table lists in-frame clones only, not all of them. The table lists 150,000 to 200,000 clones, just under 80% of them singletons, with approximately 2.9% in the top ten. The sequenced sample was PBMCs. These receptors were obtained from a female donor in good health and CMV-seronegative.

The chain's CDR3 is CASSDPGRGYTF. CDR3 bases: TGTGCCAGCAGTGATCCAGGGAGGGGCTACACCTTC. The chain recombines TRBV2 with TRBJ1-2; the D gene is possibly TRBD1 (5 bases). With 3 bases removed from V and 8 bases from J, the gap between germline ends came to 10 bases. The CDR3 sequence is 12 residues long. Germline V gene sequence: CDR1 SNHLY, CDR2 FYNNEI.

The CDR3 nucleotides read TGTGCCAGCAGTGTAGAGGGGGGGGATTCACCCCTCCACTTT. Its protein is CASSVEGGDSPLHF. V gene TRBV6-1 combines with J gene TRBJ1-6; weak D call: TRBD1 (6 bases). The length of the CDR3 is 14 residues. Germline values: CDR1 MNHNS, CDR2 SASEGT. V gave up 4 bases and J gave up 8 bases, with 12 bases separating them.

This clone was detected once. CDR3 coding DNA: TGTGCCAGCAGTCCCCACCGGGTCGGAGTCTACAATGAGCAGTTCTTC. This encodes CASSPHRVGVYNEQFF. The chain has TRBV25-1 and TRBJ2-1; D unclear. V was trimmed by 5 bases and J by 3 bases, leaving 17 bases between them. The CDR3 has 16 residues. Germline V CDR1 and CDR2: MGHDK, SYGVNS.

This clone occurred a few times. The rearrangement links TRBV27 to TRBJ2-5; a possible D gene is TRBD2 (7 bases). The germline V gene has CDR1 MNHEY and CDR2 SMNVEV (reference sequence). The CDR3 contains 13 residues. V was trimmed by 5 bases and J by 11 bases, leaving 18 bases between them. In DNA form, the CDR3 reads TGTGCCAGCAGTCCTAAGAAGGGGGGGGAGCAGTACTTC. This gives the protein CASSPKKGGEQYF.

J is TRBJ1-6 and V is TRBV7-6; TRBD1 agrees at 8 bases. Germline V CDR1 and CDR2: SGHVS, FNYEAQ. This CDR3 contains 16 residues. J lost 10 bases, V lost 1 base, and 9 bases had no gene match. CDR3 DNA: TGTGCCAGCAGCTTAGGGGCGACAGGGGCGGAATCACCCCTCCACTTT. It encodes CASSLGATGAESPLHF. Full variable domain (remainder filled in from reference TRBV7-6 and TRBJ1-6): GAGVSQSPRYKVTKRGQDVALRCDPISGHVSLYWYRQALGQGPEFLTYFNYEAQQDKSGLPNDRFSAERPEGSISTLTIQRTEQRDSAMYRCASSLGATGAESPLHFGNGTRLTVT.